This T cell receptor (beta chain) was sequenced in a study of patients and donors after allogeneic stem cell transplantation. TCRdb reprocessed the RT-PCR reads with MiXCR, giving one entry per CDR3 protein. The sample contains about 110,000 distinct CDR3 sequences, 35% of which appear only once. The V end was cut by 0 bases, the J end by 0 bases, with 12 bases between. The germline V gene has CDR1 LGHNA and CDR2 YNFKEQ. This CDR3 contains 17 residues. The J gene is TRBJ1-5, the V gene TRBV4-2, with D tentatively TRBD1 (6 bases). The sequencing sample was made of blood, either unsorted or a sorted T cell fraction (not recorded which). The source is a human donor who was either an allogeneic HSCT recipient or a stem cell or donor lymphocyte infusion donor (not recorded which). It is not recorded whose cells these are; they may come from a transplant donor. The CDR3 here is CASSQEGGAYSNQPQHF. The CDR3 bases are TGTGCCAGCAGCCAAGAAGGGGGGGCCTATAGCAATCAGCCCCAGCATTTT.